The clone carrying this T cell receptor (beta chain) came up many times. The CDR3 loop spans 14 amino acids. The ends were cut back, 6 bases at V and 2 bases at J, with 14 bases in the middle. Looked up from germline, CDR1 is SGHTA and CDR2 is FQGNSA. These data are taken from a study of T cells in Graves' hyperthyroidism and ophthalmopathy. RNA transcripts were the template for amplifying TCR beta CDR3 regions. The HTBI primer set was used in a first-round RT-PCR of the TCR CDR3. Each CDR3 protein gets one entry after TCRdb re-called the multiplex PCR reads with MiXCR. The profile covers under 400,000 distinct CDR3 sequences, with around a sixth appearing a single time and 33% taken by the ten largest.

Input material: blood. The TCR was taken from a young man with Graves' hyperthyroidism. This chain links TRBV7-2 with TRBJ2-7; a weak D match, TRBD2 (6 bases). The CDR3 region is CASRSRDSTYEQYF. CDR3 sequence (DNA): TGTGCCAGCAGGAGTCGGGACTCTACCTACGAGCAGTACTTC.